Listed below are T cell receptor beta chains from one sample, sequenced in a study of blood T cells in healthy people across ages. Using its own MiXCR run on the 5' RACE reads, TCRdb lists one record per CDR3 protein. This sample has 650,000 to 800,000 distinct CDR3 sequences, with about 42% found just once. Sequenced sample: blood. Receptors were obtained from a man aged 55 to 70 in good health. Each CDR3 is given with its conserved first and last residue. A D gene is named only where the DNA matches it firmly.

J,D,V,CDR3
TRBJ1-1,NA,TRBV2,CASDGGQITEAFF
TRBJ2-3,NA,TRBV24-1,CATSPRTALSTDTQYF
TRBJ2-3,NA,TRBV5-1,CASSAREGDTQYF
TRBJ1-2,NA,TRBV4-3,CASSQEHGENYGYTF
TRBJ2-1,TRBD2,TRBV4-3,CASSHGGSGARYNEQFF
TRBJ2-1,NA,TRBV5-1,CASSLSPHEYNEQFF
TRBJ2-3,NA,TRBV7-2,CASSYPGGTDTQYF
TRBJ2-3,NA,TRBV6-5,CASSGLSTDTQYF
TRBJ1-5,NA,TRBV6-2/TRBV6-3,CASNDRQGNQPQHF
TRBJ2-1,NA,TRBV4-3,CASSHRTYYNEQFF
TRBJ2-7,TRBD2,TRBV12-3/TRBV12-4,CASRRGGLNEQYF
TRBJ2-7,TRBD2,TRBV15,CATRGGDSYEQYF
TRBJ1-2,NA,TRBV7-9,CAENELRGYGYTF
TRBJ2-7,TRBD2,TRBV4-1,CASSPGLAVSYNEQYF
TRBJ2-3,NA,TRBV7-3,CASSSRATSTDTQYF
TRBJ2-5,NA,TRBV20-1,CSARAGTRQETQYF
TRBJ1-1,TRBD1,TRBV29-1,CSVVRWDSEAFF
TRBJ1-2,TRBD1,TRBV12-3/TRBV12-4,CASSLGQGYGYTF
TRBJ1-2,NA,TRBV20-1,CSASRGASNYGYTF
TRBJ2-5,TRBD2,TRBV12-3/TRBV12-4,CASRKSGGAQETQYF
TRBJ2-2,TRBD1,TRBV6-6,CASSYEGAPGELFF
TRBJ1-2,NA,TRBV7-2,CASSLYLSNYGYTF
TRBJ1-6,NA,TRBV14,CASSQQGYSPLHF
TRBJ1-2,NA,TRBV15,CATSSRTGYGYTF
TRBJ1-5,TRBD1,TRBV3-1,CASSQGTGQGQPQHF
TRBJ2-7,TRBD1,TRBV6-2/TRBV6-3,CASSKDRGKEIQYF
TRBJ2-1,NA,TRBV20-1,CSVGPQGYNEQFF
TRBJ2-1,TRBD2,TRBV6-2/TRBV6-3,CASTRSGGRDEQFF
TRBJ2-5,NA,TRBV7-9,CASGRGSGETQYF
TRBJ1-1,TRBD1,TRBV7-3,CASSLIAIDRGEDTEAFF
TRBJ2-5,NA,TRBV5-6,CASSAAGPIQETQYF
TRBJ2-5,NA,TRBV7-2,CASSPKTGGGYNEQYF
TRBJ2-5,TRBD1,TRBV6-6,CASSGPGTGKETQYF
TRBJ2-6,NA,TRBV20-1,CSARASSGANVLTF
TRBJ1-5,NA,TRBV2,CASSGGARLSNQPQHF
TRBJ1-5,NA,TRBV5-1,CASSLDQGSNQPQHF
TRBJ2-6,TRBD1,TRBV7-6,CTSSPLPQGQILSGANVLTF
TRBJ1-5,TRBD1,TRBV12-3/TRBV12-4,CASSLAGQGFRQPQHF
TRBJ1-2,NA,TRBV27,CASSFSGALNYGYTF
TRBJ2-7,TRBD1,TRBV18,CASSPQGVVRGGEQYF
TRBJ1-2,NA,TRBV19,CASSIDLSRALTF
TRBJ1-2,NA,TRBV7-2,CASSDSGAAGGYTF
TRBJ1-6,NA,TRBV7-2,CASSHLGSYNSPLHF
TRBJ2-7,NA,TRBV29-1,CSVDVPGLYEQYF
TRBJ2-1,NA,TRBV14,CASSQGEGYNEQFF
TRBJ1-2,TRBD1,TRBV9,CASSVSTGGPIGYTF
TRBJ2-1,TRBD1,TRBV5-1,CASSTQGTGSNEQFF
TRBJ2-7,TRBD1,TRBV7-8,CASSQDRADYEQYF
TRBJ2-3,TRBD2,TRBV14,CASSQGEGGTQYF
TRBJ2-4,NA,TRBV4-2,CASSQDSSSGNIQYF
TRBJ2-6,NA,TRBV6-2/TRBV6-3,CASSRVTGISGANVLTF
TRBJ2-5,TRBD1,TRBV29-1,CSVKQGAWWETQYF
NA,TRBD2,TRBV9,CASSFGTIPTNEQYF
TRBJ2-4,TRBD2,TRBV5-1,CASSLVGGENIQYF
TRBJ2-5,NA,TRBV6-5,CASRTRFQETQYF
TRBJ2-1,NA,TRBV20-1,CSARDQARNEQFF
TRBJ2-1,TRBD1,TRBV2,CASNVGQGYNEQFF
TRBJ2-6,NA,TRBV7-2,CASRDFMGANVLTF
TRBJ1-1,NA,TRBV20-1,CSAPWEGTEAFF